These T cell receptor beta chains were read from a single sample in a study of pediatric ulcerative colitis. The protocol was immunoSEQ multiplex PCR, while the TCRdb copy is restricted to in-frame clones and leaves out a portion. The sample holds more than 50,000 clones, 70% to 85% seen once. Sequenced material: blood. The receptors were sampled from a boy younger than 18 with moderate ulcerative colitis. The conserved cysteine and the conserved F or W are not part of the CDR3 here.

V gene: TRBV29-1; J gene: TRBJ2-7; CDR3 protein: SVNRGASSPEQY
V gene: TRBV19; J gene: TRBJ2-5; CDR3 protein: ASSITARGETQY
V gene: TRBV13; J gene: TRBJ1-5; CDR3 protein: ASSSMTGGNQPQH
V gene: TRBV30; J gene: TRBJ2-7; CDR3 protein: AWSVQGGQGVQY
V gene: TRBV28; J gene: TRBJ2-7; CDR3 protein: ASSPGNVGSYEQY
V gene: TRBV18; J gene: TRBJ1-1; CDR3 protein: ASSPQDRVGTEAF
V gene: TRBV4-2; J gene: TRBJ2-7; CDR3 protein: ASSPGERLVPYEQY
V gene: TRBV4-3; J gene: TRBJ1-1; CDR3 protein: ASSQVRGQLNTEAF
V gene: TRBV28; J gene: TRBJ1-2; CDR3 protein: ASSSRQGTYGYT
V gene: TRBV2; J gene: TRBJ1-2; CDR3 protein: ASNKEGYGYT
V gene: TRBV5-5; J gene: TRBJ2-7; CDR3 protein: ASSPWKLPPPLEQY
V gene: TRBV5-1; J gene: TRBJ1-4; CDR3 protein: ASSLYWGGSNEKLF
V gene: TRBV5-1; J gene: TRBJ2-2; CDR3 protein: ASSSPLTGGLSGELF
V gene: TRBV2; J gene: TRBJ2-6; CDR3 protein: ASGDSSHSGANVLT
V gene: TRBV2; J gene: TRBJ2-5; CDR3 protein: ASSPGGLAGRKETQY
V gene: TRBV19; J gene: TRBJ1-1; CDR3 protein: ASSTPFDTEAF
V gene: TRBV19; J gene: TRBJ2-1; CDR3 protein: ASSMKWGLAAITSYNEQF
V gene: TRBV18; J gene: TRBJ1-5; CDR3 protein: ASSPPGGTQH
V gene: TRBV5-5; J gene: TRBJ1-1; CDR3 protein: ASILNTEAF
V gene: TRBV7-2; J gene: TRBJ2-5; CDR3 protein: ASSLDRDRETQY
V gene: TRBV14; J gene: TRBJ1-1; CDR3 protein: ASSQTHQMGTEAF
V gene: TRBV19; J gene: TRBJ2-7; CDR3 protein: ASSISGAGSSYEQY
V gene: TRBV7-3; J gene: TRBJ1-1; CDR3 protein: ASSLDPQGSNTEAF
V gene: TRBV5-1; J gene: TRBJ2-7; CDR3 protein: ASSPGSGTGSYEQY
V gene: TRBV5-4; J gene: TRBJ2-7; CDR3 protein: ASSLAGTGKSYEQY
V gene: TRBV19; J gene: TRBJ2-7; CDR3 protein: ASSTQPAYEQY
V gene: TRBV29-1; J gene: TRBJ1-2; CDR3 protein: SVVGGAIAYGYT
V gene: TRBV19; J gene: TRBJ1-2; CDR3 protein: ASSISDRNYGYT
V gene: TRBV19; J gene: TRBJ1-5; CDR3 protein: ASSILGRNQPQH
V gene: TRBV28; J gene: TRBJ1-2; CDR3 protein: ASTGGRGYT
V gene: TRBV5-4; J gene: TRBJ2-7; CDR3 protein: ASSLLGYEQY
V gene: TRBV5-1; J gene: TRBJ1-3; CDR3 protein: ASSLGRNSGNTIY
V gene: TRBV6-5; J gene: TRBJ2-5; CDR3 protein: ASRGGPETQY
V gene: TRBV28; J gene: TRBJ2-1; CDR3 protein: ASSSPRVGDEQF
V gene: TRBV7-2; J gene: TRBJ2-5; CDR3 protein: ASSFQGAKQETQY
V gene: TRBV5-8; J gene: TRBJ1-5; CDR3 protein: ASSLGTNYQPQH
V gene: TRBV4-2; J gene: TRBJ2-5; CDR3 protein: ASSRNPLGQGETQY
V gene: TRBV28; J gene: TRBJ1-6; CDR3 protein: ASSLLGNSPLH
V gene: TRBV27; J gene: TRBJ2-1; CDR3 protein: ASSPQSRTGGRYYNEQF
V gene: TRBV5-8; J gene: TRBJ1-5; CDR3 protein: ASRIAGGNQPQH
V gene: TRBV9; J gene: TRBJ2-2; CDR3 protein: ASSTRLSGELF
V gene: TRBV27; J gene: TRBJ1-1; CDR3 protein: ASSYLGQGRAF
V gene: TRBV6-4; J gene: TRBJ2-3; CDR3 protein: ASSDSMGTDTQY
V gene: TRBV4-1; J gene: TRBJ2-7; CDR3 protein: ASSPRIPADEQY
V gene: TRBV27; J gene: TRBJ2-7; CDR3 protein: ASSLSAELTYEQY
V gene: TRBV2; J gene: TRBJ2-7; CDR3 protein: ASGTGASYEQY
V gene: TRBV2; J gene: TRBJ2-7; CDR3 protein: ASLLSGVNSYEQY
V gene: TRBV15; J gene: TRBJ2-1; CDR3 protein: ATSRDTGSSYNEQF
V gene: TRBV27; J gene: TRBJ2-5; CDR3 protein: ASSPGTGLLETQY
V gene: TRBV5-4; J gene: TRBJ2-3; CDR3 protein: ASSLWLATDTQY
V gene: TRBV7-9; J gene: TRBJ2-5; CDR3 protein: ASSRLGETQY
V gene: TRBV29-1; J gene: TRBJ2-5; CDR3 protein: SVVTSGRLGQETQY
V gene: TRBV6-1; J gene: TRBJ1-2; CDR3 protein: ASVPSANYGYT
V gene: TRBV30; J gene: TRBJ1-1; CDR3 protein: AWSRNTRQAEAF
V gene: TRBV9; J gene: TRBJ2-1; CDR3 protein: ASSVDGRVYNEQF
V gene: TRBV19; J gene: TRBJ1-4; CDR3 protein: ASSIGDTAPNEKLF